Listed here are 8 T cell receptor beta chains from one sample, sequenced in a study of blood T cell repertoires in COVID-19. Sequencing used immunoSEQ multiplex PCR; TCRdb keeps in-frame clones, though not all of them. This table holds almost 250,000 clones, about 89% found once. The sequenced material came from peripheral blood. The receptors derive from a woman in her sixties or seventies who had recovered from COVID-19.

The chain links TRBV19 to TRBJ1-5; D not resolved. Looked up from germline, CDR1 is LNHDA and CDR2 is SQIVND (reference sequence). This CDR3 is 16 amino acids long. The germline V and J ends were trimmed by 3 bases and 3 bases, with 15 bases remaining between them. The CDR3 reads CASSIGNRGVNQPQHF. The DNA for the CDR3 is TGTGCCAGTAGTATTGGGAACCGGGGAGTCAATCAGCCCCAGCATTTT.

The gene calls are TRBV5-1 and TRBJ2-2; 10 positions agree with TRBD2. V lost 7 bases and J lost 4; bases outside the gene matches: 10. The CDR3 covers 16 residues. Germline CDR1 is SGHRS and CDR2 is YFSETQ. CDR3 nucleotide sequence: TGCGCCAGCGCCAAGGCGAGGACTAGCGGCACCGGGGAGCTGTTTTTT. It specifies CASAKARTSGTGELFF.

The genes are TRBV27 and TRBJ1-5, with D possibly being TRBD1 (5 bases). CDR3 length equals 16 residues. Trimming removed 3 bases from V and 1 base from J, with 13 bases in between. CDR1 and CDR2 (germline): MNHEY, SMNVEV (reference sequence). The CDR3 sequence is CASSLDGGVSNQPQHF. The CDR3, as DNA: TGTGCCAGCAGTTTGGACGGGGGTGTAAGCAATCAGCCCCAGCATTTT.

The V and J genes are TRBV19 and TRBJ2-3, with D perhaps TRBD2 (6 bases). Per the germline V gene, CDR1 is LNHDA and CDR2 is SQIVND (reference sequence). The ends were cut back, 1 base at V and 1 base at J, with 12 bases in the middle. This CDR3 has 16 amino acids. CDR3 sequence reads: CASSIGGGPGTDTQYF. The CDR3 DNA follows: TGTGCCAGTAGTATAGGAGGAGGGCCGGGCACAGATACGCAGTATTTT.

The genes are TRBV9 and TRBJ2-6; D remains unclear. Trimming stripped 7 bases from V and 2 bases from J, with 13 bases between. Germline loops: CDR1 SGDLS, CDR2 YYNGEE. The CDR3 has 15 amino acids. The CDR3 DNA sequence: TGTGCCAGCTCGCCCCTCCTAGCTGGGGCCAACGTCCTGACTTTC. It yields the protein CASSPLLAGANVLTF. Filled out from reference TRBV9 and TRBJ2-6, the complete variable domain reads DSGVTQTPKHLITATGQRVTLRCSPRSGDLSVYWYQQSLDQGLQFLIQYYNGEERAKGNILERFSAQQFPDLHSELNLSSLELGDSALYFCASSPLLAGANVLTFGAGSRLTVL.

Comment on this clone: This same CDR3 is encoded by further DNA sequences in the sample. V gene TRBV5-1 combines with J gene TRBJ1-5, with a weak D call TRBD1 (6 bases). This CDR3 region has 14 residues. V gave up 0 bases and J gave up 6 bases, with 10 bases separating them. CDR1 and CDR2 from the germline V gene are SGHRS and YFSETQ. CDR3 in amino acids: CASSLEGGGQPQHF. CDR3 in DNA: TGCGCCAGCAGCTTGGAAGGGGGTGGTCAGCCCCAGCATTTT.

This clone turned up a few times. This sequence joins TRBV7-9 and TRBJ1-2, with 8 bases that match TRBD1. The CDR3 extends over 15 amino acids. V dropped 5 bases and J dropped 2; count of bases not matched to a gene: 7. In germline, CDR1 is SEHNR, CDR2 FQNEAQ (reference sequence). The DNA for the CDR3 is TGTGCCAGCAGCCAAGGGACAGGCGTGAACTATGGCTACACCTTC. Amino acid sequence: CASSQGTGVNYGYTF.

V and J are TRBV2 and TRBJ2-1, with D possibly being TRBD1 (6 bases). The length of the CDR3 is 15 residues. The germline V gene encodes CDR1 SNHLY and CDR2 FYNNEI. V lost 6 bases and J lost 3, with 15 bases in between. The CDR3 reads CASRINREFYNEQFF. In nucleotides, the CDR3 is TGTGCCAGCAGGATAAACAGGGAATTCTACAATGAGCAGTTCTTC.